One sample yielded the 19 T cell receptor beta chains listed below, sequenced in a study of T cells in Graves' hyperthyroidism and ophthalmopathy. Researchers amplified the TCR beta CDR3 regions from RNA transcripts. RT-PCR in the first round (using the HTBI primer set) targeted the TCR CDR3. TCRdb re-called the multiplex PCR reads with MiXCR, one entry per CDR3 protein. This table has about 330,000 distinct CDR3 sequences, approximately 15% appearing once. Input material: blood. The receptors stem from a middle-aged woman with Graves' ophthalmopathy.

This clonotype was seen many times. The CDR3 nucleotides are TGTGCCAGCACTTTAGCGGGGACCTACGAGCAGTACTTC. This gives the protein CASTLAGTYEQYF. This chain links TRBV2 with TRBJ2-7; 8 positions agree with TRBD2. The V and J ends lost 7 bases and 2 bases, in that order; junction bases with no gene match: 4. This CDR3 comprises 13 residues. Germline loops: CDR1 SNHLY, CDR2 FYNNEI.

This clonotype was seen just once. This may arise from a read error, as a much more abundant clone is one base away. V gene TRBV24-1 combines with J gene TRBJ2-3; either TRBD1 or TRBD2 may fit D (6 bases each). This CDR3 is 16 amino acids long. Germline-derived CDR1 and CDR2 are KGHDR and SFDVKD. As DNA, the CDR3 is TGTGCCACCAGTGATTTCCGGCGGGACACCACATATACGCAGTATTTT. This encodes CATSDFRRDTTYTQYF.

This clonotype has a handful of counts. CDR3 DNA: TGTGCCAGCAGCCAAGATCAAGCGGGGTACAATGAGCAGTTCTTC. Translated, it gives CASSQDQAGYNEQFF. This chain joins TRBV3-1 and TRBJ2-1; 7 bases match TRBD2. CDR1 is LGHDT, CDR2 YNNKEL, per germline (reference sequence). Germline trimming cut 0 bases from V and 4 bases from J; bases unmatched to any gene: 3. This CDR3 region has 15 residues.

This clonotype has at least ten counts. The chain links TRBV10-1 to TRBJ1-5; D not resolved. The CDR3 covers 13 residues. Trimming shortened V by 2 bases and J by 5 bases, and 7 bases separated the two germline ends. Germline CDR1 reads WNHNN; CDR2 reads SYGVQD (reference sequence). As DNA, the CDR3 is TGCGCCAGCAGTGAGGGAAGGGATCAGCCCCAGCATTTT. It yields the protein CASSEGRDQPQHF.

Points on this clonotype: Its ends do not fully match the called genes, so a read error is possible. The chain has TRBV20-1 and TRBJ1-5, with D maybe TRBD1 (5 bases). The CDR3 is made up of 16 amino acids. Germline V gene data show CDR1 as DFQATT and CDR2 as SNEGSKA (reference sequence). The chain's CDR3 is CSAREGVAARNQPQHF. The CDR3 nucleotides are TGCAGTGCCAGAGAAGGGGTCGCCGCACGCAATCAGCCCCAGCATTTT.

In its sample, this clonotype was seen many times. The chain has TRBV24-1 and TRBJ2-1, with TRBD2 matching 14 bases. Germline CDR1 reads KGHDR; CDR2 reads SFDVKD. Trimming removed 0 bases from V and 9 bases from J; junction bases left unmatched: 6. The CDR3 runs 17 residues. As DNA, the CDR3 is TGTGCCACCAGTGATTTGCCGGGACTAGCGGGAGAAGGTGAGCAGTTCTTC. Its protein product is CATSDLPGLAGEGEQFF.

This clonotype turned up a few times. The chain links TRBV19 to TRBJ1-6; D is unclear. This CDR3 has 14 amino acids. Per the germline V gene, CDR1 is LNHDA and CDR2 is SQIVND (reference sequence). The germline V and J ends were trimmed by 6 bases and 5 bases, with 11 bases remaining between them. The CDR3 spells CASSFEANNSPLHF. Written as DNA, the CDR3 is TGTGCCAGTAGCTTCGAAGCAAATAATTCACCCCTCCACTTT.

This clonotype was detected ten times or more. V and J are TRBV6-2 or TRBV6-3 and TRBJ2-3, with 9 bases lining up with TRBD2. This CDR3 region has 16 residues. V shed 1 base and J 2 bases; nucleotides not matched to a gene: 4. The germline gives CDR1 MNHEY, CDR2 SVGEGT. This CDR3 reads CASSYLGGRATDTQYF. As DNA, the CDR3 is TGTGCCAGCAGTTACTTAGGCGGGAGGGCCACAGATACGCAGTATTTT.

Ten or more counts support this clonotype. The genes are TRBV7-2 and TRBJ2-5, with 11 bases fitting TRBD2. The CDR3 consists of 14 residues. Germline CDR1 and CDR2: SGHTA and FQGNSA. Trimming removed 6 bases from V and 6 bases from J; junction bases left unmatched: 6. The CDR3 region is CASSSLAGGKTQYF. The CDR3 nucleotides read TGTGCCAGCAGTTCCCTAGCGGGGGGAAAGACCCAGTACTTC.

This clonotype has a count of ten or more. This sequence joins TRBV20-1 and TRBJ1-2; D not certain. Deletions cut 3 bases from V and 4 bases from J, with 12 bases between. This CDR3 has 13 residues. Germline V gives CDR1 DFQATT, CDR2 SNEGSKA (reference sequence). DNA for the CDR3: TGCAGTGCTAGCTCTGGACGTAGCTATGGCTACACCTTC. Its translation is CSASSGRSYGYTF.

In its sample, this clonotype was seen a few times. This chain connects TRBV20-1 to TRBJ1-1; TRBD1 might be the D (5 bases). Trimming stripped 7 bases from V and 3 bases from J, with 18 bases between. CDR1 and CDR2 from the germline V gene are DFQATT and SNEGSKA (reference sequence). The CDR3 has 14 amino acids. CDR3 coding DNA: TGCAGTGTTCAGGGTACCAGGGACGACACTGAAGCTTTCTTT. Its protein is CSVQGTRDDTEAFF.

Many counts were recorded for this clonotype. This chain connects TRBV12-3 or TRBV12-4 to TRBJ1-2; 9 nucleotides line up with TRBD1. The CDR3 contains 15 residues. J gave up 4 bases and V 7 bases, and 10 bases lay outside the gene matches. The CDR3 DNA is TGTGCCAGCACCGCCACGGGACAGGGAGTCTATGGCTACACCTTC. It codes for CASTATGQGVYGYTF.

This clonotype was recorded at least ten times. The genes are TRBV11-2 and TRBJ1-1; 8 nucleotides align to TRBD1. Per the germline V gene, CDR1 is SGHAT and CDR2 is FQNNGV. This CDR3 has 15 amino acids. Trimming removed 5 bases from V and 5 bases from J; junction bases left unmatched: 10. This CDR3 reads CASSMQGAPVTEAFF. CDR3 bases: TGTGCCAGCAGCATGCAGGGGGCTCCCGTAACTGAAGCTTTCTTT.

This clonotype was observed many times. The CDR3, as DNA: TGCAGTGCTAGAGGATGGGGACGCGTGGAAGACACTGAAGCTTTCTTT. This sequence encodes CSARGWGRVEDTEAFF. This chain connects TRBV20-1 to TRBJ1-1, with TRBD1 as a possible D gene (5 bases). This CDR3 is built from 16 residues. CDR1 and CDR2 from the germline V gene are DFQATT and SNEGSKA (reference sequence). Trimming pared 1 base from V and 3 bases from J, leaving 18 bases between.

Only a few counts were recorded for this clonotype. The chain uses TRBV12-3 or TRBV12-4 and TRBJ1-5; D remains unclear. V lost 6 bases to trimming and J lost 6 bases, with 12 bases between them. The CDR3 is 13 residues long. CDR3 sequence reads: CASSLGPGQPQHF. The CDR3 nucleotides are TGTGCCAGCAGCCTTGGGCCCGGTCAGCCCCAGCATTTT.

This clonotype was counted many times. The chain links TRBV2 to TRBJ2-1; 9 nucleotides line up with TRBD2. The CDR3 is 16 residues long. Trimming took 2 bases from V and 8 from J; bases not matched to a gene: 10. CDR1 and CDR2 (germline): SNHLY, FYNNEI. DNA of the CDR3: TGTGCCAGCAGTGAACTGGTAGCGGGAGAGGGAGATGAGCAGTTCTTC. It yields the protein CASSELVAGEGDEQFF.

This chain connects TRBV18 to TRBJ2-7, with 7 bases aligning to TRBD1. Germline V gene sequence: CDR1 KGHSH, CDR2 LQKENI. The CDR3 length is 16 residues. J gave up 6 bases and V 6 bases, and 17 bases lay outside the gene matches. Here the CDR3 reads CASSRERQGLRGEQYF. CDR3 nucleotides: TGTGCCAGCTCTCGAGAAAGACAGGGCCTTCGCGGCGAGCAGTACTTC.

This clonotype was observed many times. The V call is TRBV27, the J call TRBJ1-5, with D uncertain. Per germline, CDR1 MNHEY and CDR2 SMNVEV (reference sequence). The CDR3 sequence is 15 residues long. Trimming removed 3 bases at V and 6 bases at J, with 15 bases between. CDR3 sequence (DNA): TGTGCCAGCAGTTTCCTCAGGTCTTCGGGTCAGCCCCAGCATTTT. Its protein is CASSFLRSSGQPQHF.

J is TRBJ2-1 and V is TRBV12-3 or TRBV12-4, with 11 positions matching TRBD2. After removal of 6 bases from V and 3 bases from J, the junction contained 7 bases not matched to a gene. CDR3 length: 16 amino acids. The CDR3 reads CASSPLAGEVYNEQFF. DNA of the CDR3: TGTGCCAGCAGCCCACTAGCGGGGGAAGTCTACAATGAGCAGTTCTTC.